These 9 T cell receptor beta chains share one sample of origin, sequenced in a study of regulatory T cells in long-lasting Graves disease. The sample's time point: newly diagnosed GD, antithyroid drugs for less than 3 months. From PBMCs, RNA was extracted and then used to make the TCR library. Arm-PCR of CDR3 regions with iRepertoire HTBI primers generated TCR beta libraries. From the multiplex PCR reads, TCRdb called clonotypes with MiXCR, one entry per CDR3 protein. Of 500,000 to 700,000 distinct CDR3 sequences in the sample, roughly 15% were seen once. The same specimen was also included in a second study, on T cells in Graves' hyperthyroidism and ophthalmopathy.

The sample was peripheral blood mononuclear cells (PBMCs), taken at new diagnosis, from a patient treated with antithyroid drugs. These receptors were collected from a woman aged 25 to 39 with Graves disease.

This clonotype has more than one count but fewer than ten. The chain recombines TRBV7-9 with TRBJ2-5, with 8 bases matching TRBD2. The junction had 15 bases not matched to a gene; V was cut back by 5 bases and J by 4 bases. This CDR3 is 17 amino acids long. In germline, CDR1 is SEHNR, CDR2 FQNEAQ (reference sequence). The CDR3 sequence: CASSLGSYSGNGETQYF. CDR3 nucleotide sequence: TGTGCCAGCAGCCTAGGGTCCTATAGCGGGAACGGAGAGACCCAGTACTTC. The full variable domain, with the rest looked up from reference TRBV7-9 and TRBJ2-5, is DTGVSQNPRHKITKRGQNVTFRCDPISEHNRLYWYRQTLGQGPEFLTYFQNEAQLEKSRLLSDRFSAERPKGSFSTLEIQRTEQGDSAMYLCASSLGSYSGNGETQYFGPGTRLLVL.

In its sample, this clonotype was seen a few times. In DNA form, the CDR3 reads TGTGCCAGTAGTAGATTCTCGGATATAGGCTATGGCTACACCTTC. Its translation: CASSRFSDIGYGYTF. The V and J genes are TRBV19 and TRBJ1-2; D uncertain. Germline values: CDR1 LNHDA, CDR2 SQIVND (reference sequence). The CDR3 has 15 residues. The V end was cut by 4 bases, the J end by 4 bases, with 16 bases between.

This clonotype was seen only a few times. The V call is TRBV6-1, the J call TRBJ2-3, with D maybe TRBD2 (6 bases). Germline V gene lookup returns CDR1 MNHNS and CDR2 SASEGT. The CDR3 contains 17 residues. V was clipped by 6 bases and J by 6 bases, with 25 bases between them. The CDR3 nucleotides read TGTGCCAGCAGACCAGGCTTGCGGCCGTCTGGGGGGGATACGCAGTATTTT. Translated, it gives CASRPGLRPSGGDTQYF.

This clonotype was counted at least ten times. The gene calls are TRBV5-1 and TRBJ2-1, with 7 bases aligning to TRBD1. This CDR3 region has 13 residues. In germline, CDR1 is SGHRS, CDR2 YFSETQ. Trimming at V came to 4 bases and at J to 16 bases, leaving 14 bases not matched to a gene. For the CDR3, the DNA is TGCGCCAGCAGCGCACAAACAGGGGCCCACCCCTTCTTC. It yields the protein CASSAQTGAHPFF.

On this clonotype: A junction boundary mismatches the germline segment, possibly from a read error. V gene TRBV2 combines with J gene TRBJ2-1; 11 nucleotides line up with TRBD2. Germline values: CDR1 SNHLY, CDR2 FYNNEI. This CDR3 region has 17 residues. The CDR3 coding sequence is TGCGCCAGCAGCCAAGGTCGGGTGACTAGCGGGATGGATGAGCAGTTCTTC. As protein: CASSQGRVTSGMDEQFF.

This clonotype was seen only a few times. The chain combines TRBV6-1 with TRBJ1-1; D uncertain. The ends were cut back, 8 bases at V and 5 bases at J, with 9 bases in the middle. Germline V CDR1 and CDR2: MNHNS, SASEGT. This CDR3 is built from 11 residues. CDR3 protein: CASAFDTEAFF. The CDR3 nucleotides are TGTGCCAGCGCTTTTGATACTGAAGCTTTCTTT.

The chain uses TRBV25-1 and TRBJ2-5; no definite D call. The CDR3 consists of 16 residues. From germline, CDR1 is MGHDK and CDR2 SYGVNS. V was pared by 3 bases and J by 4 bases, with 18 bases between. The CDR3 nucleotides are TGTGCCAGCAGTGATTTTTACAGTAACAAGGGAGAGACCCAGTACTTC. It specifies CASSDFYSNKGETQYF.

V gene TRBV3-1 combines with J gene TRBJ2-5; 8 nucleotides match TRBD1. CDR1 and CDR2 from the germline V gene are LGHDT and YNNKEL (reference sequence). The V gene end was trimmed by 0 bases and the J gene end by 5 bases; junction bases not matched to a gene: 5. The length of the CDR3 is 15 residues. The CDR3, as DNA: TGTGCCAGCAGCCAAGACAGGGGGCCGTCGGAGACCCAGTACTTC. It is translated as CASSQDRGPSETQYF.

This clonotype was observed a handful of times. In DNA form, the CDR3 reads TGTGCCAGCAGCCTGAGAGTTGGGGCCAACGTCCTGACTTTC. Translated: CASSLRVGANVLTF. This rearrangement joins TRBV3-1 to TRBJ2-6; D unclear. V lost 4 bases, J lost 3 bases, and 7 bases lay in between. Germline CDR1 LGHDT, CDR2 YNNKEL (reference sequence). The CDR3 contains 14 residues.